This T cell receptor (beta chain) derives from a study of blood T cell repertoires in COVID-19. Germline CDR1 reads SGHRS; CDR2 reads YFSETQ. The CDR3 runs to 17 residues. The V and J ends lost 2 bases and 0 bases respectively, with 17 bases between them. Study processing details: Estimation of nucleated cell counts relied on the amplification of reference gene primers. Libraries were prepared by immunoSEQ multiplex PCR; TCRdb keeps only in-frame clonotypes and omits some of them. The V and J calls and clone size come from that table; D and trimming were worked out from the DNA. The sample contains tens of thousands of clones, roughly 87% of which appear only once.

The sequence was obtained from a human donor with active COVID-19. The donor label of this sample is uncertain. The sample consisted of peripheral blood. The rearrangement joins TRBV5-1 to TRBJ1-1, with a possible D match to TRBD1 (5 bases). This chain's CDR3 is CASSLIQAGRMNTEAFF. The CDR3 coding sequence is TGCGCCAGCAGCTTAATTCAAGCAGGGAGGATGAACACTGAAGCTTTCTTT.